This entry lists 14 T cell receptor beta chains sequenced from one sample in a study of regulatory T cells in long-lasting Graves disease. In building TCR beta libraries, iRepertoire HTBI primers were used together with Arm-PCR of CDR3 regions. MiXCR, applied by TCRdb to the multiplex PCR reads, yields one record per CDR3 protein. The data hold a few hundred thousand distinct CDR3 sequences, with approximately 18% observed a single time. The time point was: newly diagnosed GD, antithyroid drugs for less than 3 months. RNA extracted from PBMCs served as the sequencing template. These same records also appear under a second study, on T cells in Graves' hyperthyroidism and ophthalmopathy.

The sample in question was peripheral blood mononuclear cells (PBMCs), obtained at new diagnosis, from a patient treated with antithyroid drugs. These receptors were obtained from a woman in her twenties or thirties with Graves disease.

This clonotype showed up many times. The V and J genes are TRBV5-6 and TRBJ1-2; a possible D gene is TRBD1 (5 bases). Deletions cut 7 bases from V and 0 bases from J, with 22 bases between. Germline V gives CDR1 SGHDT, CDR2 YYEEEE. The CDR3 spans 17 residues. The CDR3: CASGRREGVLTNYGYTF. The CDR3 region has the DNA TGTGCCAGCGGGCGGAGGGAAGGGGTCCTCACTAACTATGGCTACACCTTC.

Only a few counts were recorded for this clonotype. A junction boundary mismatches the germline segment, possibly from a read error. The CDR3 nucleotides are TGTGCCAGTAGCATAGGACAGGGTTCAAACGAGCAGTACTTC. Translating it yields CASSIGQGSNEQYF. The genes are TRBV19 and TRBJ2-7, with 8 bases lining up with TRBD1. From germline, CDR1 is LNHDA and CDR2 SQIVND (reference sequence). This CDR3 has 14 amino acids.

Only a few counts were recorded for this clonotype. The rearrangement links TRBV2 to TRBJ2-5; TRBD2 matches at 8 bases. Germline V gene sequence: CDR1 SNHLY, CDR2 FYNNEI. V shed 4 bases and J 5 bases; nucleotides not matched to a gene: 9. This CDR3 is 15 amino acids long. The CDR3 sequence: CASSGLSGVGETQYF. In nucleotides, the CDR3 is TGTGCCAGCAGTGGCCTTAGCGGGGTCGGGGAGACCCAGTACTTC.

The gene calls are TRBV9 and TRBJ2-5; D is possibly TRBD1 or TRBD2 (6 bases each). V was pared by 0 bases and J by 5 bases, with 14 bases between. CDR3 size: 15 residues. Germline CDR1 is SGDLS and CDR2 is YYNGEE. The chain's CDR3 is CASSVGGAIGETQYF. CDR3 coding DNA: TGTGCCAGCAGCGTAGGGGGGGCGATTGGGGAGACCCAGTACTTC.

This clonotype came up many times. V gene TRBV10-2 combines with J gene TRBJ2-7, with D possibly being TRBD1 (6 bases). The CDR3 sequence is 17 residues long. Germline CDR1 reads WSHSY; CDR2 reads SAAADI. V lost 3 bases, J lost 7 bases, and 25 bases lay in between. CDR3 region: CASSDSTLTGYSLEQYF. In nucleotides, the CDR3 is TGCGCCAGCAGTGACTCGACTTTGACAGGCTATTCGCTTGAGCAGTACTTC.

This clonotype showed up many times. The V and J genes are TRBV5-4 and TRBJ1-6; the D gene is possibly TRBD1 (6 bases). CDR3 length equals 13 residues. Germline V CDR1 and CDR2: SGHNT, YYREEE (reference sequence). V lost 2 bases, J lost 8 bases, and 8 bases lay in between. CDR3 sequence: CASSFPGDSPLHF. CDR3 in DNA: TGTGCCAGCAGCTTCCCAGGGGATTCACCCCTCCACTTT.

This clonotype has only a few counts. This sequence joins TRBV20-1 and TRBJ2-3; D gene ambiguous. Between the trimmed V and J ends, which lost 0 bases and 2 bases, there was a span of 12 bases. Per germline, CDR1 DFQATT and CDR2 SNEGSKA (reference sequence). This CDR3 has 15 residues. The CDR3 sequence is CSARDGSTNTDTQYF. The CDR3 bases are TGCAGTGCTAGAGATGGGTCCACTAACACAGATACGCAGTATTTT.

This clonotype came up a few times. A much larger clone differs by one base, so this may be a read error. The chain recombines TRBV9 with TRBJ1-2, with D perhaps matching TRBD1 (6 bases). The CDR3 has 16 residues. Trimming removed 4 bases at V and 0 bases at J, with 16 bases between. Germline-derived CDR1 and CDR2 are SGDLS and YYNGEE. This CDR3 is CASSPRGADANYGYTF. The CDR3 DNA reads as TGTGCCAGCAGCCCTCGGGGGGCTGATGCTAACTATGGCTACACCTTC.

This clonotype occurred many times. V gene TRBV2 combines with J gene TRBJ1-1; D might be TRBD1 (5 bases). The length of the CDR3 is 12 residues. The germline V and J ends were trimmed by 8 bases and 2 bases, with 9 bases remaining between them. CDR1 and CDR2 from the germline V gene are SNHLY and FYNNEI. CDR3 sequence: CASLDSNTEAFF. The CDR3 nucleotides are TGTGCCAGCCTTGACAGCAACACTGAAGCTTTCTTT.

This clonotype has a count of ten or more. The rearrangement links TRBV28 to TRBJ1-3; D gene unclear. This CDR3 has 14 amino acids. CDR1 is MDHEN and CDR2 is SYDVKM in the germline V gene. V lost 3 bases, J lost 8 bases, and 14 bases lay in between. The CDR3, as DNA: TGTGCCAGCAGTTTCTTACTCTTGAAGGACACCATATATTTT. Translation: CASSFLLLKDTIYF.

The gene calls are TRBV11-2 and TRBJ2-4; D is uncertain. This CDR3 is 14 amino acids long. The germline CDR1 and CDR2 sequences are SGHAT and FQNNGV. V lost 1 base to trimming and J lost 2 bases, with 6 bases between them. Written as DNA, the CDR3 is TGTGCCAGCAGCTTAGCGGTACCCAAAAACATTCAGTACTTC. Its protein product is CASSLAVPKNIQYF.

This clonotype was recorded many times. The chain recombines TRBV5-6 with TRBJ2-1; 12 nucleotides line up with TRBD2. The length of the CDR3 is 18 residues. J was trimmed by 10 bases and V by 0 bases; bases with no gene match: 14. In germline, CDR1 is SGHDT, CDR2 YYEEEE. CDR3 DNA sequence: TGTGCCAGCAGCTTGGTGGGACAGGGTCGACTAGCGGGAGAGGAGCAGTTCTTC. Amino acid sequence: CASSLVGQGRLAGEEQFF.

This clonotype was picked up many times. V is TRBV28 and J is TRBJ2-4; D not certain. Trimming pared 3 bases from V and 0 bases from J, leaving 6 bases between. CDR3 length: 14 residues. The germline gives CDR1 MDHEN, CDR2 SYDVKM. The CDR3 sequence: CASSFSLAKNIQYF. In nucleotides, the CDR3 is TGTGCCAGCAGTTTTTCGTTAGCCAAAAACATTCAGTACTTC.

This clonotype appeared many times. The gene calls are TRBV18 and TRBJ2-3; possibly TRBD1 or TRBD2 for D (5 bases each). The J call may be in error: the DNA end matches TRBJ2-7 better. Germline CDR1 is KGHSH and CDR2 is LQKENI. This CDR3 has 14 residues. This CDR3 reads CASSLARENYEQYF. The CDR3 bases are TGTGCCAGCTCGCTCGCCAGGGAGAACTACGAGCAGTACTTC.